The following is a TCR beta chain sequence with its context. Its target is unknown. Germline V gene lookup returns CDR1 SGHRS and CDR2 YFSETQ. The CDR3 is 14 residues long. With V trimmed by 5 bases and J by 5 bases, 7 bases remained unmatched. The source of the sample is a study of cytomegalovirus exposure and HLA in healthy donors. Whole-study findings and limits: Available immune exposure information was restricted to CMV serostatus only. What a later analysis showed was that several of the most significant clusters appeared linked to common viral pathogens. Being productive about 90% or about 30% of the time was typical of most TCR beta V segments in an earlier analysis.

Primers included in the PCR were 60 Vbeta and 13 Jbeta primers. Method: immunoSEQ multiplex PCR; TCRdb's copy keeps in-frame clones and lacks some. The sample has 180,000 or so clones, over 75% seen once; the top ten hold about 0.1%. The chain combines TRBV5-1 with TRBJ2-7, with 10 bases fitting TRBD1. The TCR originated in a boy aged 2 to 10 in good health and CMV-seronegative. What was sequenced was PBMCs. CDR3 protein: CASRRMTGGHEQYF. The CDR3 DNA follows: TGCGCCAGCAGACGGATGACAGGGGGCCACGAGCAGTACTTC.